These T cell receptor beta chains were read from a single sample in a study of beta chain features in type 1 diabetes. The method was immunoSEQ multiplex PCR; TCRdb's version includes in-frame clones alone and lacks a portion of them. Among under 350,000 clones listed, approximately 25% were seen once. Sample: naive CD4+ T cells from blood. These receptors came from a young woman with type 1 diabetes. Each CDR3 is given with its conserved first and last residue. The D gene is left open where the match is weak. The size of a clone is reported for some rows only, either as once, few or many, or as a class for expanded clones.

size | J | V | D | CDR3 | DNA
NA | TRBJ2-7 | TRBV20-1 | TRBD2 | CSARGGSEQYF | TGCAGTGCTAGGGGGGGGAGTGAGCAGTACTTC
few | TRBJ2-2 | TRBV21-1 | NA | CASAAGLNTGELFF | TGTGCCAGCGCCGCGGGCCTAAACACCGGGGAGCTGTTTTTT
few | TRBJ2-7 | TRBV7-9 | TRBD2 | CASRGLAGTYEQYF | TGTGCCAGCCGCGGACTAGCGGGAACCTACGAGCAGTACTTC
NA | TRBJ1-2 | TRBV7-9 | NA | CASSVWGGYTF | TGTGCCAGCAGTGTCTGGGGCGGCTACACCTTC
NA | TRBJ2-7 | TRBV30 | NA | CAFKLFYEQYF | TGTGCCTTCAAACTTTTCTACGAGCAGTACTTC
NA | TRBJ1-1 | TRBV4-1 | NA | CASSQVSGGYTEAFF | TGCGCCAGCAGCCAAGTTTCTGGGGGCTACACTGAAGCTTTCTTT
NA | TRBJ2-1 | TRBV21-1 | NA | CASSNPGQGMMRPKEWQGNEQFF | TGTGCCAGCAGCAACCCGGGACAGGGGATGATGAGGCCCAAGGAATGGCAAGGTAATGAGCAGTTCTTC
NA | TRBJ1-3 | TRBV5-1 | NA | CASSLPVPSGNTIYF | TGCGCCAGCAGCTTGCCAGTTCCCTCTGGAAACACCATATATTTT
NA | TRBJ2-5 | TRBV19 | TRBD2 | CASSIGRTSGTQETQYF | TGTGCCAGTAGTATAGGGAGGACTAGCGGCACCCAAGAGACCCAGTACTTC
NA | TRBJ2-1 | TRBV11-3 | NA | CASSLGRNSYNEQFF | TGTGCCAGCAGCTTAGGTCGGAACAGCTACAATGAGCAGTTCTTC
NA | TRBJ1-1 | TRBV28 | NA | CASSFSGGETAFF | TGTGCCAGCAGTTTTAGCGGGGGGGAGACAGCTTTCTTT
few | TRBJ2-6 | TRBV9 | NA | CASGKQGTGANVLTF | TGTGCCAGCGGAAAACAGGGCACTGGGGCCAACGTCCTGACTTTC
few | TRBJ2-7 | TRBV30 | NA | CAWSAFTGSEQYF | TGTGCCTGGAGCGCTTTTACAGGGTCCGAGCAGTACTTC
few | TRBJ2-5 | TRBV5-6 | NA | CASSFGNQETQYF | TGTGCCAGCAGCTTCGGGAACCAAGAGACCCAGTACTTC
few | TRBJ1-1 | TRBV18 | TRBD1 | CASSPGQGMNTEAFF | TGTGCCAGCTCCCCAGGACAGGGCATGAACACTGAAGCTTTCTTT
NA | TRBJ1-1 | TRBV4-1 | NA | CASSQAPLLRGTEAFF | TGCGCCAGCAGCCAAGCCCCCCTCCTACGCGGCACTGAAGCTTTCTTT
NA | TRBJ2-1 | TRBV29-1 | TRBD2 | CSVVLLAGGNEQFF | TGCAGCGTTGTGTTATTAGCGGGAGGGAATGAGCAGTTCTTC
once | TRBJ2-5 | TRBV28 | TRBD1 | CASSLTGYQETQYF | TGTGCCAGCAGTCTGACAGGGTACCAAGAGACCCAGTACTTC
few | TRBJ2-3 | TRBV6-1 | TRBD2 | CASGLAGAPDTQYF | TGTGCCAGCGGACTAGCGGGAGCCCCAGATACGCAGTATTTT
NA | TRBJ1-5 | TRBV6-1 | NA | CASSFRWESGQPQHF | TGTGCCAGCAGCTTCAGGTGGGAGAGTGGACAGCCCCAGCATTTT
NA | TRBJ2-7 | TRBV4-1 | NA | CASAPPGLSYEQYF | TGCGCCAGCGCCCCTCCGGGTCTCTCCTACGAGCAGTACTTC
few | TRBJ2-3 | TRBV18 | NA | CASSPQVVFGTDTQYF | TGTGCCAGCTCACCTCAGGTTGTATTTGGCACAGATACGCAGTATTTT
few | TRBJ2-5 | TRBV18 | NA | CASPLQETQYF | TGTGCCAGCCCCTTACAAGAGACCCAGTACTTC
NA | TRBJ2-4 | TRBV29-1 | TRBD1 | CSVSGQLAKNIQYF | TGCAGCGTGTCGGGACAGCTAGCCAAAAACATTCAGTACTTC
NA | TRBJ2-5 | TRBV5-6 | NA | CASSLSQGVETQYF | TGTGCCAGCAGCTTGTCGCAGGGCGTAGAGACCCAGTACTTC
NA | TRBJ2-1 | TRBV11-2 | NA | CASSFTGSSYNEQFF | TGTGCCAGCAGCTTCACAGGGTCCTCCTACAATGAGCAGTTCTTC
few | TRBJ2-5 | TRBV5-1 | TRBD2 | CASSLEGSLGLAGGQETQYF | TGCGCCAGCAGCTTGGAGGGCAGCCTGGGACTAGCGGGAGGCCAAGAGACCCAGTACTTC
few | TRBJ2-5 | TRBV7-9 | TRBD2 | CASSPQTSGTQYF | TGTGCCAGCAGCCCCCAGACTAGCGGGACCCAGTACTTC